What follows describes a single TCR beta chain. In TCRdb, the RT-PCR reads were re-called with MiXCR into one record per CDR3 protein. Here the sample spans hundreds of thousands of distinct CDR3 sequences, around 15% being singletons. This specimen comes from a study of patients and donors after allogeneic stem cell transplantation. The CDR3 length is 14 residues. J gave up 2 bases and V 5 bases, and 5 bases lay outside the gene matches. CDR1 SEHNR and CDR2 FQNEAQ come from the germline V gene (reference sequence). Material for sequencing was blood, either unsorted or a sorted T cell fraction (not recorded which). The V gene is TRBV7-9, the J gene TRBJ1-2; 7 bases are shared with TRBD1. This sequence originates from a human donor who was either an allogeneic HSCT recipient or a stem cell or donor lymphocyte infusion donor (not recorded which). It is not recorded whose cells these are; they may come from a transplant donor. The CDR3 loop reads CASSQTGANYGYTF. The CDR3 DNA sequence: TGTGCCAGCAGCCAAACAGGGGCCAACTATGGCTACACCTTC.